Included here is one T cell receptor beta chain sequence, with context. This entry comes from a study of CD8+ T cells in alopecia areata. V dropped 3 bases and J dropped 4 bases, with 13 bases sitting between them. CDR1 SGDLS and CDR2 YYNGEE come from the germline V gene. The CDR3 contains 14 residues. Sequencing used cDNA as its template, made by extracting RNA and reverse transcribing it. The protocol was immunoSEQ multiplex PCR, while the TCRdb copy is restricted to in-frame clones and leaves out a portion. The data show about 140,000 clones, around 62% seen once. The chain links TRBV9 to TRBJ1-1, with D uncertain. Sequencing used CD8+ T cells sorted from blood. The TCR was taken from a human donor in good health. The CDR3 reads CASSGWEGGTEAFF. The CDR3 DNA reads TGTGCCAGCAGCGGTTGGGAGGGTGGCACTGAAGCTTTCTTT.